This is a list of T cell receptor beta chains from one sample in a study of cytomegalovirus exposure and HLA in healthy donors. The table came from immunoSEQ multiplex PCR; TCRdb's copy has only in-frame clones and leaves some out. This table has 60,000 to 80,000 clones, about 93% appearing once. What was sequenced was PBMCs. The receptors were sampled from a young woman in good health and CMV-seropositive. Each CDR3 is given with its conserved first and last residue. The order of the fields is V gene, clone size, J gene, D gene, CDR3 DNA, CDR3 protein. A D gene is named only where the DNA matches it firmly. Clone size appears in some rows only: once, few, many, or a class for an expanded clone.

V gene: TRBV6-1
clone size: once
J gene: TRBJ2-3
D gene: NA
CDR3 DNA: TGTGCCAGCAGCTTTGTGTATACGCAGTATTTT
CDR3 protein: CASSFVYTQYF

V gene: TRBV7-8
clone size: NA
J gene: TRBJ2-3
D gene: NA
CDR3 DNA: TGTGCCAGCAGCTCAATAGCTAGCACAGATACGCAGTATTTT
CDR3 protein: CASSSIASTDTQYF

V gene: TRBV7-9
clone size: NA
J gene: TRBJ2-2
D gene: NA
CDR3 DNA: TGTGCCAGCAGCTTTGTTCCGGGTCTTAAAGCCGGGGAGCTGTTTTTT
CDR3 protein: CASSFVPGLKAGELFF

V gene: TRBV5-1
clone size: NA
J gene: TRBJ1-5
D gene: NA
CDR3 DNA: TGCGCCAGCAGCGGAGGAAGGAGGGGCCCTGTTAGGGCCCAGCATTTT
CDR3 protein: CASSGGRRGPVRAQHF

V gene: TRBV28
clone size: NA
J gene: TRBJ1-1
D gene: NA
CDR3 DNA: TGTGCCAGCAGTTCCACAGGGAAAGGAATGAACACTGAAGCTTTCTTT
CDR3 protein: CASSSTGKGMNTEAFF

V gene: TRBV7-2
clone size: NA
J gene: TRBJ2-1
D gene: TRBD1
CDR3 DNA: TGTGCCAGCAGCTTGGACAGGGGCCTTTACAATGAGCAGTTCTTC
CDR3 protein: CASSLDRGLYNEQFF

V gene: TRBV7-2
clone size: NA
J gene: TRBJ2-2
D gene: TRBD2
CDR3 DNA: TGTGCCAGCAGCCCTAGGAGCGGGAGATACACCGGGGAGCTGTTTTTT
CDR3 protein: CASSPRSGRYTGELFF

V gene: TRBV28
clone size: NA
J gene: TRBJ1-1
D gene: NA
CDR3 DNA: TGTGCCAGCAGCGTTAACACTGAAGCTTTCTTT
CDR3 protein: CASSVNTEAFF

V gene: TRBV5-4
clone size: NA
J gene: TRBJ1-1
D gene: NA
CDR3 DNA: TGTGCCAGCAGCTTGAATTTTATTAGCGGTAACACTGAAGCTTTCTTT
CDR3 protein: CASSLNFISGNTEAFF

V gene: TRBV6-1
clone size: NA
J gene: TRBJ2-2
D gene: NA
CDR3 DNA: TGTGCCAGCAGTGAATTAGGCCTACAGGGCGCCGGGGAGCTGTTTTTT
CDR3 protein: CASSELGLQGAGELFF

V gene: TRBV2
clone size: NA
J gene: TRBJ1-5
D gene: NA
CDR3 DNA: TGTGCCAGCAGTGATATGCTAGGGACACGACAGCCCCAGCATTTT
CDR3 protein: CASSDMLGTRQPQHF

V gene: TRBV7-8
clone size: NA
J gene: TRBJ2-5
D gene: TRBD2
CDR3 DNA: TGTGCCAGCAGCTTAGGGACTAGCGGGGGCAAGACCCAGTACTTC
CDR3 protein: CASSLGTSGGKTQYF

V gene: TRBV18
clone size: NA
J gene: TRBJ2-1
D gene: TRBD1
CDR3 DNA: TGTGCCAGCTCATACGGGACAGGGAAAAGCTCCTACAATGAGCAGTTCTTC
CDR3 protein: CASSYGTGKSSYNEQFF

V gene: TRBV7-6
clone size: once
J gene: TRBJ2-6
D gene: NA
CDR3 DNA: TGTGCCAGCAGCCCCCCTAGTAGAGCCTCTGGGGCCAACGTCCTGACTTTC
CDR3 protein: CASSPPSRASGANVLTF

V gene: TRBV9
clone size: NA
J gene: TRBJ2-3
D gene: TRBD2
CDR3 DNA: TGTGCCAGCAGCGTAGCTCTACTAGCGGGAGTCACAGATACGCAGTATTTT
CDR3 protein: CASSVALLAGVTDTQYF

V gene: TRBV28
clone size: NA
J gene: TRBJ2-5
D gene: TRBD2
CDR3 DNA: TGTGCCAGCAGTCCCAGTGGCAGCGGGAGGTCGCAAGAGACCCAGTACTTC
CDR3 protein: CASSPSGSGRSQETQYF

V gene: TRBV11-2
clone size: NA
J gene: TRBJ1-1
D gene: NA
CDR3 DNA: TGTGCCAGCATCCCCAACCCCGAGGGGGATGAAGCTTTCTTT
CDR3 protein: CASIPNPEGDEAFF

V gene: TRBV2
clone size: NA
J gene: TRBJ1-2
D gene: NA
CDR3 DNA: TGTGCCAGCAAGGGGTTAGAGGCGGTCGGCTACACCTTC
CDR3 protein: CASKGLEAVGYTF

V gene: TRBV6-5
clone size: NA
J gene: TRBJ1-2
D gene: TRBD1
CDR3 DNA: TGTGCCAGCAGCCAGCGGGCAGGGGGCCTGGATGGCTACACCTTC
CDR3 protein: CASSQRAGGLDGYTF

V gene: TRBV27
clone size: NA
J gene: TRBJ2-1
D gene: TRBD2
CDR3 DNA: TGTGCCACCAAGGGACTAGCGCTTTCCTACAATGAGCAGTTCTTC
CDR3 protein: CATKGLALSYNEQFF

V gene: TRBV28
clone size: NA
J gene: TRBJ1-2
D gene: NA
CDR3 DNA: TGTGCCAGCACAACTCTAAATCAGGGCTACGGCTACACCTTC
CDR3 protein: CASTTLNQGYGYTF

V gene: TRBV13
clone size: NA
J gene: TRBJ2-1
D gene: NA
CDR3 DNA: TGTGCCAGCAGCTTAGGCTTCGGGGGGCTCTACAATGAGCAGTTCTTC
CDR3 protein: CASSLGFGGLYNEQFF

V gene: TRBV27
clone size: NA
J gene: TRBJ2-2
D gene: NA
CDR3 DNA: TGTGCCAGCAGTTTGACTATCACCGGGGAGCTGTTTTTT
CDR3 protein: CASSLTITGELFF

V gene: TRBV19
clone size: NA
J gene: TRBJ2-7
D gene: TRBD2
CDR3 DNA: TGTGCCAGTAGTATCGGACTTACTAGCGGGAGTCAAGACGAGCAGTACTTC
CDR3 protein: CASSIGLTSGSQDEQYF

V gene: TRBV19
clone size: NA
J gene: TRBJ1-6
D gene: TRBD1
CDR3 DNA: TGTGCCAGTAGTCCCACGGACAGGGGGGCGTATAATTCACCCCTCCACTTT
CDR3 protein: CASSPTDRGAYNSPLHF

V gene: TRBV5-4
clone size: NA
J gene: TRBJ2-7
D gene: TRBD1
CDR3 DNA: TGTGCCAGCAGCGAGGGACAGGGGACGCTCTACGAGCAGTACTTC
CDR3 protein: CASSEGQGTLYEQYF

V gene: TRBV29-1
clone size: few
J gene: TRBJ2-1
D gene: TRBD2
CDR3 DNA: TGCAGCGTCCGACTAGCAAAGACAAACAATGAGCAGTTCTTC
CDR3 protein: CSVRLAKTNNEQFF

V gene: TRBV6-1
clone size: NA
J gene: TRBJ1-2
D gene: NA
CDR3 DNA: TGTGCCAGCAGTGTGGGACATAAACTAAACTATGGCTACACCTTC
CDR3 protein: CASSVGHKLNYGYTF

V gene: TRBV9
clone size: NA
J gene: TRBJ2-7
D gene: NA
CDR3 DNA: TGTGCCAGCAGCGTAGGCCCAGCCCTAGATTTTACCTCCTACGAGCAGTACTTC
CDR3 protein: CASSVGPALDFTSYEQYF

V gene: TRBV5-4
clone size: NA
J gene: TRBJ2-1
D gene: TRBD2
CDR3 DNA: TGTGCCAGCAGCGATACAAGCGGGGGGTCTTACAATGAGCAGTTCTTC
CDR3 protein: CASSDTSGGSYNEQFF

V gene: TRBV7-9
clone size: NA
J gene: TRBJ2-5
D gene: NA
CDR3 DNA: TGTGCCAGCAGCTCGAGTGTACTAGACGAGACCCAGTACTTC
CDR3 protein: CASSSSVLDETQYF

V gene: TRBV18
clone size: NA
J gene: TRBJ1-1
D gene: TRBD1
CDR3 DNA: TGTGCCAGCTCACCACCGGGGACAGCAATGAACACTGAAGCTTTCTTT
CDR3 protein: CASSPPGTAMNTEAFF

V gene: TRBV5-1
clone size: NA
J gene: TRBJ2-5
D gene: TRBD2
CDR3 DNA: TGCGCCAGCAGCTTGTGGACTAGCGGGCAAGAGACCCAGTACTTC
CDR3 protein: CASSLWTSGQETQYF

V gene: TRBV28
clone size: NA
J gene: TRBJ2-3
D gene: TRBD2
CDR3 DNA: TGTGCCAGCAGTTCCCCTAGCGGGGGGCTCACAGATACGCAGTATTTT
CDR3 protein: CASSSPSGGLTDTQYF

V gene: TRBV4-1
clone size: once
J gene: TRBJ2-1
D gene: TRBD2
CDR3 DNA: TGCGCCAGCAGCCAAATTCCAAGCGGGAGTTTCTACAATGAGCAGTTCTTC
CDR3 protein: CASSQIPSGSFYNEQFF

V gene: TRBV28
clone size: NA
J gene: TRBJ2-7
D gene: NA
CDR3 DNA: TGTGCCAGCACCCTTAGGGGCAGGGAAACGTACGAGCAGTACTTC
CDR3 protein: CASTLRGRETYEQYF

V gene: TRBV12-1
clone size: NA
J gene: TRBJ1-1
D gene: NA
CDR3 DNA: TGTGCCAGCAGCTGGGACAGGGACACTGAAGCTTTCTTT
CDR3 protein: CASSWDRDTEAFF

V gene: TRBV11-2
clone size: NA
J gene: TRBJ2-7
D gene: NA
CDR3 DNA: TGTGCCAGCAGCGCCGGTAAAGCGCAGTACTTC
CDR3 protein: CASSAGKAQYF

V gene: TRBV15
clone size: NA
J gene: TRBJ1-4
D gene: TRBD1
CDR3 DNA: TGTGCCACCAGCAGACTCGGACAGGGGGTAGCAACTAATGAAAAACTGTTTTTT
CDR3 protein: CATSRLGQGVATNEKLFF

V gene: TRBV9
clone size: NA
J gene: TRBJ2-3
D gene: TRBD2
CDR3 DNA: TGTGCCAGCAGCCCCCTGGGACTAGCGGGGGATACGCAGTATTTT
CDR3 protein: CASSPLGLAGDTQYF

V gene: TRBV6-8
clone size: NA
J gene: TRBJ1-4
D gene: NA
CDR3 DNA: TGTGCCAGCAGACCCCGTACAGGGTTTAATGAAAAACTGTTTTTT
CDR3 protein: CASRPRTGFNEKLFF

V gene: TRBV7-9
clone size: NA
J gene: TRBJ2-1
D gene: TRBD2
CDR3 DNA: TGTGCCAGCAGCTTAGTAGTAGCGGGGGAGTACAATGAGCAGTTCTTC
CDR3 protein: CASSLVVAGEYNEQFF

V gene: TRBV6-5
clone size: NA
J gene: TRBJ1-2
D gene: TRBD1
CDR3 DNA: TGTGCCAGCAGTGAAGGTGACAGGGACCAATTC
CDR3 protein: CASSEGDRDQF

V gene: TRBV2
clone size: NA
J gene: TRBJ2-7
D gene: TRBD1
CDR3 DNA: TGTGCCAGCAGGGGACGACAGGGGAGCCGGGGTGAGCAGTACTTC
CDR3 protein: CASRGRQGSRGEQYF

V gene: TRBV29-1
clone size: NA
J gene: TRBJ1-1
D gene: TRBD1
CDR3 DNA: TGCAGCGTTGACGGGGACAGGGAGGGACTGATGGTTCTCTTT
CDR3 protein: CSVDGDREGLMVLF

V gene: TRBV6-1
clone size: NA
J gene: TRBJ1-1
D gene: NA
CDR3 DNA: TGTGCCAGCAACTTGGACAGTTTGAACACTGAAGCTTTCTTT
CDR3 protein: CASNLDSLNTEAFF

V gene: TRBV9
clone size: NA
J gene: TRBJ2-2
D gene: NA
CDR3 DNA: TGTGCCAGCAGCGTCAGCTCCAGCGCGAACACCGGGGAGCTGTTTTTT
CDR3 protein: CASSVSSSANTGELFF

V gene: TRBV7-2
clone size: once
J gene: TRBJ1-2
D gene: NA
CDR3 DNA: TGTGCCAGCAGCTCCGCGCCTAACTATGGCTACACCTTC
CDR3 protein: CASSSAPNYGYTF

V gene: TRBV19
clone size: NA
J gene: TRBJ2-1
D gene: NA
CDR3 DNA: TGTGCCAGTAGTATTGTTAGTGACAATGAGCAGTTCTTC
CDR3 protein: CASSIVSDNEQFF

V gene: TRBV7-9
clone size: NA
J gene: TRBJ1-4
D gene: TRBD1
CDR3 DNA: TGTGCCAGCAGCTTAGCTCCGACAGGGGAGGAAAAACTGTTTTTT
CDR3 protein: CASSLAPTGEEKLFF

V gene: TRBV5-1
clone size: NA
J gene: TRBJ2-7
D gene: TRBD2
CDR3 DNA: TGCGCCAGCAGCTTGGGGGGGACTAGCGGGAGGGCCATGACCTACGAGCAGTACTTC
CDR3 protein: CASSLGGTSGRAMTYEQYF

V gene: TRBV5-1
clone size: once
J gene: TRBJ1-1
D gene: TRBD1
CDR3 DNA: TGCGCCAGCAGCGTGACAGGGGGCACTGAAGCTTTCTTT
CDR3 protein: CASSVTGGTEAFF

V gene: TRBV5-1
clone size: NA
J gene: TRBJ1-1
D gene: NA
CDR3 DNA: TGCGCCAGCAGCTTGGAGAGCGGGGGGAGGGAAGCTTTCTTT
CDR3 protein: CASSLESGGREAFF

V gene: TRBV5-1
clone size: NA
J gene: TRBJ1-1
D gene: NA
CDR3 DNA: TGCGCCAGCAGCCCATGGCGGAGGAACACTGAAGCTTTCTTT
CDR3 protein: CASSPWRRNTEAFF

V gene: TRBV15
clone size: NA
J gene: TRBJ1-6
D gene: TRBD1
CDR3 DNA: TGTGCCACCAGCAGAGCGGGACAGGGTAGCTCACCCCTCCACTTT
CDR3 protein: CATSRAGQGSSPLHF

V gene: TRBV7-9
clone size: NA
J gene: TRBJ1-2
D gene: TRBD1
CDR3 DNA: TGTGCCAGCAGCCACCAACAGGGGAGCGGCTACACCTTC
CDR3 protein: CASSHQQGSGYTF

V gene: TRBV18
clone size: once
J gene: TRBJ1-1
D gene: NA
CDR3 DNA: TGTGCCAGCTCCTCTTCGCGGGGGAACACTGAAGCTTTCTTT
CDR3 protein: CASSSSRGNTEAFF